The T cell receptor beta chain under discussion was sequenced for a study of identical twins. Each CDR3 protein is one row after TCRdb ran MiXCR on the 5' RACE reads. This table has about 890,000 distinct CDR3 sequences, around an eighth appearing once. Study-wide results and caveats: Cord blood beta clonotypes present at high abundance carried fewer insertions; no such pattern appeared in memory repertoires.

Of note for this clonotype: Its antigen is not known.

Another study also made use of these data, one on yellow fever vaccine responses in identical twins.

The sequencing input was PBMCs. This receptor was taken from a woman between 18 and 29 years old in good health.

The DNA of the CDR3 is TGTGCCAGCAGGTTGGGAGGAAACAATGAGCAGTTCTTC. Its translation: CASRLGGNNEQFF. The genes are TRBV3-1 and TRBJ2-1; possible D gene TRBD2, 6 bases. The CDR3 extends over 13 amino acids. Per the germline V gene, CDR1 is LGHDT and CDR2 is YNNKEL (reference sequence). V lost 6 bases and J 5 bases, leaving 11 bases between the germline ends.